One sample yielded the 18 T cell receptor beta chains listed below, sequenced in a study of cytomegalovirus exposure and HLA in healthy donors. PCR amplification relied on 60 Vbeta primers (plus 13 Jbeta primers). Libraries were prepared by immunoSEQ multiplex PCR; TCRdb keeps only in-frame clonotypes and omits some of them. Altogether roughly 120,000 clones are present, roughly 79% being singletons, with the ten largest covering 1.5% to 2%. Sequenced input: PBMCs. The receptors here all came from a woman aged 18 to 35 in good health and CMV-seronegative.

This clone showed up just once. The CDR3 is CASSLDMYYEQYF. The CDR3 coding sequence is TGTGCCAGCAGCTTGGACATGTACTACGAGCAGTACTTC. The V and J genes are TRBV5-4 and TRBJ2-7; no reliable D call. With 0 bases removed from V and 3 bases from J, the gap between germline ends came to 7 bases. This CDR3 is built from 13 residues. Germline CDR1 and CDR2: SGHNT and YYREEE (reference sequence). The full variable domain, rest sourced from reference TRBV5-4 and TRBJ2-7, is ETGVTQSPTHLIKTRGQQVTLRCSSQSGHNTVSWYQQALGQGPQFIFQYYREEENGRGNFPPRFSGLQFPNYSSELNVNALELDDSALYLCASSLDMYYEQYFGPGTRLTVT.

This clone is a singleton in its sample. The genes are TRBV6-5 and TRBJ1-1; D perhaps matches TRBD1 (5 bases). The V gene lost 0 bases and the J gene lost 3 bases, with 8 bases spanning the gap. The CDR3 has 14 residues. Germline assignment: CDR1 MNHEY and CDR2 SVGAGI. CDR3 residues: CASSYSKGDTEAFF. The CDR3 region has the DNA TGTGCCAGCAGTTACTCGAAAGGGGACACTGAAGCTTTCTTT.

The V and J genes are TRBV5-1 and TRBJ2-7; 9 positions match TRBD1. With 4 bases clipped from V and 3 bases from J, the junction kept 2 bases outside the gene matches. The CDR3 is 13 residues long. Germline V gene data show CDR1 as SGHRS and CDR2 as YFSETQ. The DNA of the CDR3 is TGCGCCAGCAGCCGGACAGGGGACTACGAGCAGTACTTC. It yields the protein CASSRTGDYEQYF. The variable domain in full, completed from reference TRBV5-1 and TRBJ2-7, reads KAGVTQTPRYLIKTRGQQVTLSCSPISGHRSVSWYQQTPGQGLQFLFEYFSETQRNKGNFPGRFSGRQFSNSRSEMNVSTLELGDSALYLCASSRTGDYEQYFGPGTRLTVT.

The chain joins TRBV9 to TRBJ2-7; unclear D gene. The CDR3 extends over 14 amino acids. CDR1 and CDR2 from the germline V gene are SGDLS and YYNGEE. V lost 0 bases and J 2 bases, leaving 9 bases between the germline ends. The CDR3 DNA sequence: TGTGCCAGCAGCGTAGACAGCTCCCCCTACGAGCAGTACTTC. It specifies CASSVDSSPYEQYF.

This rearrangement joins TRBV7-9 to TRBJ1-1; TRBD1 matches 7 bases. Trimming cost V 0 bases and J 0 bases; bases outside gene matches: 1. The germline V gene has CDR1 SEHNR and CDR2 FQNEAQ (reference sequence). There are 15 residues in the CDR3. Here the CDR3 DNA reads TGTGCCAGCAGCTTAGCAGGGGGCATGAACACTGAAGCTTTCTTT. The encoded protein is CASSLAGGMNTEAFF.

The rearrangement uses TRBV6-5 and TRBJ1-2; 10 nucleotides line up with TRBD1. This CDR3 is 15 amino acids long. CDR1 and CDR2 (germline): MNHEY, SVGAGI. The ends lost 4 bases at V and 4 bases at J; junction bases unmatched: 6. CDR3 DNA: TGTGCCAGCAGTTTCCGGGACAGGGGAAGCTATGGCTACACCTTC. This sequence encodes CASSFRDRGSYGYTF.

The chain employs TRBV5-6 and TRBJ1-2, with unresolved D. With 0 bases removed from V and 4 bases from J, the gap between germline ends came to 7 bases. This CDR3 spans 13 amino acids. The V gene's germline CDR1 is SGHDT and CDR2 YYEEEE. CDR3 region: CASSLGRAYGYTF. In DNA form, the CDR3 reads TGTGCCAGCAGCTTGGGGAGGGCCTATGGCTACACCTTC.

The chain links TRBV28 to TRBJ1-6, with TRBD1 identical over 7 bases. This CDR3 comprises 14 residues. Germline V gene sequence: CDR1 MDHEN, CDR2 SYDVKM. V was pared by 5 bases and J by 7 bases, with 5 bases of the junction left unmatched. The CDR3 DNA follows: TGTGCCAGCAGTCTACGACAGGGCAATTCACCCCTCCACTTT. It codes for CASSLRQGNSPLHF. The whole variable domain, remainder taken from reference TRBV28 and TRBJ1-6, is DVKVTQSSRYLVKRTGEKVFLECVQDMDHENMFWYRQDPGLGLRLIYFSYDVKMKEKGDIPEGYSVSREKKERFSLILESASTNQTSMYLCASSLRQGNSPLHFGNGTRLTVT.

This clone showed up just a few times. The same CDR3 can be traced to other DNA sequences in this sample. The V and J genes are TRBV5-1 and TRBJ1-1; no firm D call. The CDR3 length is 14 residues. V was shortened by 0 bases and J by 2 bases, with 8 bases between the two germline ends. Germline CDR1 reads SGHRS; CDR2 reads YFSETQ. The CDR3 coding sequence is TGCGCCAGCAGCTTGGGGGCAGGAAACACTGAAGCTTTCTTT. It is translated as CASSLGAGNTEAFF.

This clone was found a few times. The sample carries other DNA sequences with the same CDR3. This rearrangement joins TRBV6-1 to TRBJ1-4; TRBD1 matches 8 bases. After removal of 5 bases from V and 12 bases from J, the junction contained 8 bases not matched to a gene. Germline V gene sequence: CDR1 MNHNS, CDR2 SASEGT. The CDR3 loop spans 13 amino acids. DNA of the CDR3: TGTGCCAGCAGTTCACAGAAGGACAGGGAACTGTTTTTT. This gives the protein CASSSQKDRELFF.

This chain uses TRBV9 with TRBJ1-1; TRBD1 might be the D (6 bases). Germline lookup yields CDR1 SGDLS and CDR2 YYNGEE. The length of the CDR3 is 16 residues. V lost 5 bases and J 0 bases, leaving 17 bases between the germline ends. CDR3 nucleotide sequence: TGTGCCAGCAGTTACGATAGGGGGACTATGAACACTGAAGCTTTCTTT. Its protein is CASSYDRGTMNTEAFF.

The CDR3 coding sequence is TGCGCCAGCAGCAGACAGGGGGCTAACTATGGCTACACCTTC. Protein sequence: CASSRQGANYGYTF. V and J are TRBV5-1 and TRBJ1-2; 9 bases map to TRBD1. Trimming removed 4 bases from V and 0 bases from J; junction bases left unmatched: 1. The CDR3 runs 14 residues. Germline values: CDR1 SGHRS, CDR2 YFSETQ.

The V gene is TRBV7-2, the J gene TRBJ1-3; TRBD1 matches at 9 bases. The CDR3 runs to 15 residues. The junction had 2 bases not matched to a gene; V was cut back by 5 bases and J by 0 bases. Per germline, CDR1 SGHTA and CDR2 FQGNSA. In nucleotides, the CDR3 is TGTGCCAGCAGCAGGACAGGGGTCTCTGGAAACACCATATATTTT. It specifies CASSRTGVSGNTIYF. The variable domain in full, completed from reference TRBV7-2 and TRBJ1-3, reads GAGVSQSPSNKVTEKGKDVELRCDPISGHTALYWYRQSLGQGLEFLIYFQGNSAPDKSGLPSDRFSAERTGGSVSTLTIQRTQQEDSAVYLCASSRTGVSGNTIYFGEGSWLTVV.

The chain employs TRBV4-2 and TRBJ1-3; 10 positions match TRBD1. Losses at the gene ends were 0 bases for V and 4 bases for J; bases not matched to a gene: 3. The CDR3 is made up of 16 amino acids. Germline lookup yields CDR1 LGHNA and CDR2 YNFKEQ. The CDR3 loop is CASSQDGTGVGNTIYF. CDR3 DNA: TGTGCCAGCAGCCAAGATGGGACAGGGGTCGGAAACACCATATATTTT.

The rearrangement links TRBV9 to TRBJ2-7, with 7 bases identical to TRBD1. The CDR3 extends over 15 amino acids. Per germline, CDR1 SGDLS and CDR2 YYNGEE. The V gene end was trimmed by 2 bases and the J gene end by 0 bases; junction bases not matched to a gene: 5. CDR3 in DNA: TGTGCCAGCAGCGTTGGGACAGCGCTCTCCTACGAGCAGTACTTC. Translating it yields CASSVGTALSYEQYF.

The CDR3 DNA is TGTGCTAGTGGTTTCGCCAGCCCGGGACAGGGGACGGGAGACACTGAAGCTTTCTTT. Translation gives CASGFASPGQGTGDTEAFF. The genes are TRBV12-5 and TRBJ1-1; 10 bases line up with TRBD1. V was pared by 3 bases and J by 3 bases, with 16 bases of the junction left unmatched. The CDR3 is 19 residues long. Germline assignment: CDR1 LGHNT and CDR2 FRNRAP.

In nucleotides, the CDR3 is TGTGCCAGCAGTTTATGGCAGGGCGGCACAGATACGCAGTATTTT. Its protein product is CASSLWQGGTDTQYF. J is TRBJ2-3 and V is TRBV28; possibly TRBD1 for D (5 bases). Germline V gene sequence: CDR1 MDHEN, CDR2 SYDVKM. This CDR3 spans 15 amino acids. Trimming shortened V by 0 bases and J by 1 base, and 8 bases separated the two germline ends.

The rearrangement links TRBV7-9 to TRBJ2-7; possibly TRBD1 for D (5 bases). Trimming took off 6 bases at V and 2 bases at J, with 11 bases between the two ends. Germline V lookup: CDR1 SEHNR, CDR2 FQNEAQ (reference sequence). The CDR3 totals 13 residues. The CDR3 reads CASRRQSPYEQYF. The DNA of the CDR3 is TGTGCCAGCAGGAGACAGTCCCCCTACGAGCAGTACTTC.